Below are 22 T cell receptor beta chains sequenced from a single sample in a study of T cells in Graves' hyperthyroidism and ophthalmopathy. Amplification of TCR beta CDR3 regions used RNA as the template. First-round RT-PCR targeting the TCR CDR3 was performed with the HTBI primer set. TCRdb analysed the multiplex PCR reads with MiXCR anew, one entry per CDR3 protein. The sample consists of 500,000 to 600,000 distinct CDR3 sequences, roughly 21% of them appearing once. Sequenced input: blood. Receptors originate from a middle-aged man with Graves' ophthalmopathy.

This clonotype came up a few times. The chain links TRBV3-1 to TRBJ2-1; no definite D call. CDR1 is LGHDT and CDR2 is YNNKEL in the germline V gene (reference sequence). The V and J ends lost 1 base and 8 bases respectively, with 12 bases between them. CDR3 size: 14 residues. The CDR3 reads CASSQASQLHEQFF. CDR3 DNA: TGTGCCAGCAGCCAAGCATCCCAGCTGCATGAGCAGTTCTTC.

This sequence joins TRBV27 and TRBJ1-5, with 7 bases matching TRBD1. The germline V gene encodes CDR1 MNHEY and CDR2 SMNVEV (reference sequence). This CDR3 has 14 residues. V shed 5 bases, J shed 5 bases, and the junction held 6 bases outside the gene matches. In DNA, the CDR3 is TGTGCCAGCAGTGAGGGGGCTAGGTATCAGCCCCAGCATTTT. It is translated as CASSEGARYQPQHF.

This clonotype was counted ten times or more. The gene calls are TRBV12-3 or TRBV12-4 and TRBJ2-1; 15 bases fit TRBD2. There are 21 residues in the CDR3. The junction had 11 bases not matched to a gene; V was cut back by 2 bases and J by 0 bases. Here the CDR3 DNA reads TGTGCCAGCAGTTTATTTAGTAGGGGACTAGCGGGGGGAAGCTCCTACAATGAGCAGTTCTTC. It specifies CASSLFSRGLAGGSSYNEQFF.

This clonotype was seen only a few times. The chain combines TRBV27 with TRBJ1-1, with unresolved D. Germline V CDR1 and CDR2: MNHEY, SMNVEV (reference sequence). The ends were cut back, 1 base at V and 2 bases at J, with 8 bases in the middle. The length of the CDR3 is 14 residues. The DNA of the CDR3 is TGTGCCAGCAGTTTATTGGTACCAAACACTGAAGCTTTCTTT. Encoded protein: CASSLLVPNTEAFF.

The chain carries TRBV19 and TRBJ1-2; no firm D call. The CDR3 is 13 amino acids. CDR1 and CDR2 from the germline V gene are LNHDA and SQIVND (reference sequence). Trimming shortened V by 3 bases and J by 6 bases, and 11 bases separated the two germline ends. The CDR3 nucleotides read TGTGCCAGTAGTATTTGGGGAGGAGATGGCTACACCTTC. This gives the protein CASSIWGGDGYTF.

This clonotype has only a few counts. The chain links TRBV6-1 to TRBJ1-2; D gene ambiguous. The CDR3 covers 14 residues. V dropped 8 bases and J dropped 4 bases, with 17 bases sitting between them. Germline CDR1 and CDR2: MNHNS and SASEGT. The DNA of the CDR3 is TGTGCCAGCGGTCGATCTTACGGTGGCTATGGCTACACCTTC. Protein: CASGRSYGGYGYTF.

This rearrangement joins TRBV6-5 to TRBJ2-2; maybe TRBD1 (6 bases). Trimming removed 4 bases at V and 5 bases at J, with 17 bases between. This CDR3 has 16 residues. Germline CDR1 and CDR2: MNHEY and SVGAGI. In DNA form, the CDR3 reads TGTGCCAGCAGTTCCCCGGACAGACAAGTTACCGGGGAGCTGTTTTTT. It translates to CASSSPDRQVTGELFF.

V and J are TRBV24-1 and TRBJ2-2; TRBD1 might be the D (5 bases). This CDR3 is 14 amino acids long. Germline V gene lookup returns CDR1 KGHDR and CDR2 SFDVKD. Trimming pared 3 bases from V and 4 bases from J, leaving 8 bases between. The CDR3 protein is CATSDAGRTGELFF. In nucleotides, the CDR3 is TGTGCCACCAGTGATGCAGGGCGCACCGGGGAGCTGTTTTTT.

This rearrangement joins TRBV10-3 to TRBJ2-7; TRBD1 matches 7 bases. V gave up 10 bases and J gave up 6 bases; unmatched junction bases: 12. This CDR3 spans 13 amino acids. CDR1 is ENHRY, CDR2 SYGVKD, per germline. DNA of the CDR3: TGTGCCACAGGGGGTCTCCGCGGGTCCGAGCAGTACTTC. The encoded protein is CATGGLRGSEQYF.

There are a few counts of this clonotype. V and J are TRBV5-1 and TRBJ2-7; 12 bases map to TRBD2. CDR3 length equals 15 residues. J lost 4 bases, V lost 5 bases, and 7 bases had no gene match. Germline V gene lookup returns CDR1 SGHRS and CDR2 YFSETQ. The CDR3 spells CASSRGLAGSYEQYF. In nucleotides, the CDR3 is TGCGCCAGCAGTCGCGGACTAGCGGGATCTTACGAGCAGTACTTC. Based on the CDR3 plus reference TRBV5-1 and TRBJ2-7, the full variable domain is KAGVTQTPRYLIKTRGQQVTLSCSPISGHRSVSWYQQTPGQGLQFLFEYFSETQRNKGNFPGRFSGRQFSNSRSEMNVSTLELGDSALYLCASSRGLAGSYEQYFGPGTRLTVT.

J is TRBJ1-2 and V is TRBV7-8; D call uncertain. V was pared by 2 bases and J by 7 bases, with 11 bases between. CDR3 length equals 13 residues. Germline V lookup: CDR1 SGHVS, CDR2 FQNEAQ. CDR3 protein: CASSLSPDFGYTF. In nucleotides, the CDR3 is TGTGCCAGCAGCTTAAGTCCGGATTTTGGCTACACCTTC. The entire variable domain, with the rest obtained from reference TRBV7-8 and TRBJ1-2, is as follows: GAGVSQSPRYKVAKRGQDVALRCDPISGHVSLFWYQQALGQGPEFLTYFQNEAQLDKSGLPSDRFFAERPEGSVSTLKIQRTQQEDSAVYLCASSLSPDFGYTFGSGTRLTVV.

This clonotype was counted many times. V gene TRBV2 combines with J gene TRBJ2-3, with no clear D. The ends were cut back, 6 bases at V and 6 bases at J, with 16 bases in the middle. The length of the CDR3 is 14 residues. Looked up from germline, CDR1 is SNHLY and CDR2 is FYNNEI. The CDR3 DNA is TGTGCCAGCAGCCTTCCGGGCGATTGGGATACGCAGTATTTT. It codes for CASSLPGDWDTQYF.

CDR3 loop: CASGLEGQGANEQFF. In DNA, the CDR3 is TGTGCTAGTGGTTTGGAGGGACAGGGGGCAAATGAGCAGTTCTTC. The chain employs TRBV12-5 and TRBJ2-1; 12 nucleotides line up with TRBD1. J gave up 7 bases and V 1 base, and 2 bases lay outside the gene matches. From germline, CDR1 is LGHNT and CDR2 FRNRAP. CDR3 length equals 15 residues.

This clonotype was found many times. The chain carries TRBV7-3 and TRBJ1-1; 7 bases map to TRBD1. CDR1 and CDR2 (germline): SGHTA, FQGTGA. V lost 5 bases, J lost 1 base, and 4 bases stayed unmatched. This CDR3 comprises 14 residues. The CDR3 DNA reads TGTGCCAGCAGCGCGCAGGGGGGGAACACTGAAGCTTTCTTT. Its protein is CASSAQGGNTEAFF.

This chain joins TRBV6-1 and TRBJ2-1; TRBD1 aligns across 9 bases. V dropped 5 bases and J dropped 9; count of bases not matched to a gene: 8. The CDR3 totals 14 residues. Germline lookup yields CDR1 MNHNS and CDR2 SASEGT. The CDR3 DNA is TGTGCCAGCAGTCCTGGGACAGGGTTTAGTGAGCAGTTCTTC. As protein: CASSPGTGFSEQFF.

The J gene is TRBJ2-5, the V gene TRBV6-2 or TRBV6-3; TRBD2 matches at 9 bases. Germline CDR1 is MNHEY and CDR2 is SVGEGT. The CDR3 is 14 amino acids. Unmatched junction bases numbered 5, after V lost 2 bases and J lost 7 bases. CDR3 coding DNA: TGTGCCAGCAGTTACGCGGGCGGGAGGGTGACCCAGTACTTC. Encoded protein: CASSYAGGRVTQYF.

This clonotype appeared a few times. The chain links TRBV6-5 to TRBJ1-6, with 10 bases aligning to TRBD1. Unmatched junction bases numbered 2, after V lost 2 bases and J lost 10 bases. The germline V gene has CDR1 MNHEY and CDR2 SVGAGI. There are 14 residues in the CDR3. CDR3 region: CASSYGTGESPLHF. Here the CDR3 DNA reads TGTGCCAGCAGTTACGGGACAGGGGAATCACCCCTCCACTTT.

The chain couples TRBV7-9 to TRBJ2-1, with 8 positions matching TRBD1. Trimming at V came to 5 bases and at J to 2 bases, leaving 11 bases not matched to a gene. This CDR3 is 17 amino acids long. Germline CDR1 SEHNR, CDR2 FQNEAQ (reference sequence). The CDR3 protein is CASSTTDRGGPYNEQFF. The CDR3 nucleotides read TGTGCCAGCAGCACAACCGACAGGGGAGGACCCTACAATGAGCAGTTCTTC.

V and J are TRBV6-1 and TRBJ2-2; 9 nucleotides match TRBD1. CDR1 MNHNS and CDR2 SASEGT come from the germline V gene. The J segment lost 6 bases and the V segment lost 5 bases, leaving 4 bases of the junction unmatched. The CDR3 length is 14 residues. The CDR3 DNA reads TGTGCCAGCAGTCGGGACAGGGCGGCCGGGGAGCTGTTTTTT. This sequence encodes CASSRDRAAGELFF.

Many counts were recorded for this clonotype. This chain uses TRBV2 with TRBJ2-3, with D possibly TRBD2 on 5 matching bases. The V gene lost 4 bases and the J gene lost 0 bases, with 11 bases spanning the gap. CDR3 length: 15 residues. Germline CDR1 SNHLY, CDR2 FYNNEI. As DNA, the CDR3 is TGTGCCAGCAGTGTAAGGAGGTTTAGCACAGATACGCAGTATTTT. It codes for CASSVRRFSTDTQYF.

In its sample, this clonotype was seen many times. The CDR3 nucleotides read TGCGCCAGCAGCTTGGGCCCGGGTCGCGTGACCCAGTACTTC. This sequence encodes CASSLGPGRVTQYF. The chain uses TRBV5-1 and TRBJ2-5; D uncertain. The CDR3 runs 14 residues. Trimming took 0 bases from V and 7 from J, leaving 13 bases between them. From germline, CDR1 is SGHRS and CDR2 YFSETQ.

This clonotype has just a few counts. The J gene is TRBJ1-2, the V gene TRBV20-1; 9 bases fit TRBD1. Germline trimming cut 4 bases from V and 4 bases from J; bases unmatched to any gene: 7. Germline-derived CDR1 and CDR2 are DFQATT and SNEGSKA (reference sequence). The CDR3 loop spans 14 amino acids. For the CDR3, the DNA is TGCAGTGCTACCGGGACAGGGTTTTCCTATGGCTACACCTTC. Protein sequence: CSATGTGFSYGYTF.